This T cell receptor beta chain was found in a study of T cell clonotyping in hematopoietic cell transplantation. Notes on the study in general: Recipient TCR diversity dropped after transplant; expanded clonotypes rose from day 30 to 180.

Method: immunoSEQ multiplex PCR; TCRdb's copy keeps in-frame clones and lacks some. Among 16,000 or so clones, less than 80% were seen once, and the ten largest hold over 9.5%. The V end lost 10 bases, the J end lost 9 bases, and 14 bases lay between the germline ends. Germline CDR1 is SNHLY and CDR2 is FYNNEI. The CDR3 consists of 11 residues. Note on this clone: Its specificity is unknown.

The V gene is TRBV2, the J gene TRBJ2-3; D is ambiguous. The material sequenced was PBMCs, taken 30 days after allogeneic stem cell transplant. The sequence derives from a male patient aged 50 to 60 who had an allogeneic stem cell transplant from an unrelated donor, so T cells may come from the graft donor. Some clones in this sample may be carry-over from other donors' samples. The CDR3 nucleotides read TGTGCCACCAAATTGCAGGACACGCAGTATTTT. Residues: CATKLQDTQYF. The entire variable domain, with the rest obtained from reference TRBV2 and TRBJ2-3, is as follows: EPEVTQTPSHQVTQMGQEVILRCVPISNHLYFYWYRQILGQKVEFLVSFYNNEISEKSEIFDDQFSVERPDGSNFTLKIRSTKLEDSAMYFCATKLQDTQYFGPGTRLTVL.